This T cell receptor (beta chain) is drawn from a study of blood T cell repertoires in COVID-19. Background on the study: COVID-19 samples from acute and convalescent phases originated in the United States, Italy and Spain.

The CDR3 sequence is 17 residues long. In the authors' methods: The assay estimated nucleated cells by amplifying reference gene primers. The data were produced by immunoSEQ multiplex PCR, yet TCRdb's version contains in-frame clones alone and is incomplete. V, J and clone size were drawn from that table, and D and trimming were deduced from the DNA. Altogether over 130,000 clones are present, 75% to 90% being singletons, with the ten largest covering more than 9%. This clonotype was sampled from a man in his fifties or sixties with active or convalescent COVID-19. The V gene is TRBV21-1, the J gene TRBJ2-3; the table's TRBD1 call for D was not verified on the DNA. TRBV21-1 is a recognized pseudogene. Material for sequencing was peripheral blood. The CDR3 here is CASSPRCRDRGTDTQYF. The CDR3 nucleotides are TGTGCCAGCAGCCCACGCTGTAGGGACAGGGGAACAGATACGCAGTATTTT.